Each of the 9 T cell receptor beta chains below was sequenced from the same sample in a study of T cell responses to AZD1222 COVID-19 vaccine. Assay: immunoSEQ multiplex PCR; the TCRdb copy retains only in-frame clones and omits some. The profile shows 95,000 or so clones, around nine tenths of them singletons. The sample here was peripheral blood, taken on day 0 of AZD1222 vaccination. These receptors were collected from an adult in good health.

For the CDR3, the DNA is TGTGCCAGCAGCCGCCTAATGACAGGGGGCACCGGGGAGCTGTTTTTT. Translation gives CASSRLMTGGTGELFF. V and J are TRBV14 and TRBJ2-2; 9 nucleotides align to TRBD1. The germline gives CDR1 SGHDN, CDR2 FVKESK. The CDR3 spans 16 residues. V lost 4 bases, J lost 4 bases, and 7 bases stayed unmatched.

J is TRBJ2-3 and V is TRBV24-1; no clear D. Per germline, CDR1 KGHDR and CDR2 SFDVKD. The CDR3 consists of 12 residues. Trimming took 7 bases from V and 0 from J, leaving 4 bases between them. Here the CDR3 DNA reads TGTGCCACCAGCGTAAGCACAGATACGCAGTATTTT. Encoded protein: CATSVSTDTQYF.

The chain links TRBV10-3 to TRBJ2-7, with D possibly matching TRBD2 (6 bases). CDR1 is ENHRY and CDR2 is SYGVKD in the germline V gene. Deletions cut 6 bases from V and 4 bases from J, with 13 bases between. This CDR3 has 13 amino acids. The CDR3 reads CAISDGGVYEQYF. CDR3 nucleotide sequence: TGTGCCATCAGCGACGGGGGAGTTTACGAGCAGTACTTC.

In DNA form, the CDR3 reads TGTGCCAGCTCCCCAAACAGGGCAATCGGCACCGGGGAGCTGTTTTTT. It translates to CASSPNRAIGTGELFF. This chain connects TRBV18 to TRBJ2-2; D might be TRBD1 (6 bases). Trimming removed 6 bases from V and 4 bases from J, with 18 bases in between. The CDR3 length is 16 residues. Germline CDR1 is KGHSH and CDR2 is LQKENI.

The chain carries TRBV5-5 and TRBJ1-5; 7 bases fit TRBD1. This CDR3 is built from 15 residues. Germline V gives CDR1 SGHKS, CDR2 YYEKEE (reference sequence). Germline trimming cut 3 bases from V and 6 bases from J; bases unmatched to any gene: 9. The CDR3 DNA sequence: TGTGCCAGCAGCTCTAAGGCAGGGGGGGGTCAGCCCCAGCATTTT. It codes for CASSSKAGGGQPQHF. Combining the CDR3 with reference TRBV5-5 and TRBJ1-5 gives the whole variable domain DAGVTQSPTHLIKTRGQQVTLRCSPISGHKSVSWYQQVLGQGPQFIFQYYEKEERGRGNFPDRFSARQFPNYSSELNVNALLLGDSALYLCASSSKAGGGQPQHFGDGTRLSIL.

The chain has TRBV28 and TRBJ1-5, with unresolved D. Germline CDR1 is MDHEN and CDR2 is SYDVKM. The CDR3 runs to 15 residues. V was shortened by 7 bases and J by 0 bases, with 13 bases between the two germline ends. CDR3 loop: CASTLVRYSNQPQHF. CDR3 nucleotide sequence: TGTGCCAGCACCCTTGTACGGTATAGCAATCAGCCCCAGCATTTT.

The rearrangement links TRBV10-3 to TRBJ1-5; D remains unclear. The CDR3 loop spans 16 amino acids. Per germline, CDR1 ENHRY and CDR2 SYGVKD. V lost 2 bases and J 0 bases, leaving 11 bases between the germline ends. The CDR3 is CAISERAGTSNQPQHF. The CDR3 DNA reads TGTGCCATCAGTGAGCGCGCGGGTACTAGCAATCAGCCCCAGCATTTT.

This chain links TRBV4-1 with TRBJ2-1; 11 bases are shared with TRBD2. This CDR3 is 16 amino acids long. V was pared by 5 bases and J by 7 bases, with 10 bases of the junction left unmatched. CDR1 and CDR2 (germline): MGHRA, YSYEKL. In DNA form, the CDR3 reads TGCGCCAGCAGCTTACTAGCGGGGGCCGTTCCAAATGAGCAGTTCTTC. Its translation: CASSLLAGAVPNEQFF.

This clone has more than one count but fewer than ten. V and J are TRBV5-4 and TRBJ1-2; perhaps TRBD1 as D (6 bases). The CDR3 is 15 amino acids. V lost 4 bases to trimming and J lost 8 bases, with 21 bases between them. The V gene's germline CDR1 is SGHNT and CDR2 YYREEE (reference sequence). CDR3 sequence reads: CASSLLLSGAGGYTF. In DNA, the CDR3 is TGTGCCAGCAGCCTACTACTCTCGGGGGCCGGGGGCTACACCTTC.